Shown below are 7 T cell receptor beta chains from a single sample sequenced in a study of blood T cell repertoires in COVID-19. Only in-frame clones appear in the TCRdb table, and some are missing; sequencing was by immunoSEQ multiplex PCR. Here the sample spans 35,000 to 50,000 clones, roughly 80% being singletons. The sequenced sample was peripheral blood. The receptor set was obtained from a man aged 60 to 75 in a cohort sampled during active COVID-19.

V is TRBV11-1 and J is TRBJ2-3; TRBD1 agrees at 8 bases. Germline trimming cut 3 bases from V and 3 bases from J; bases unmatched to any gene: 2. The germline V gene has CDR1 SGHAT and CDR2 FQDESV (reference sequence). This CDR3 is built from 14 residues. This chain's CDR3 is CASSFDRGTDTQYF. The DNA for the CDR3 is TGTGCCAGCAGCTTCGACAGGGGTACAGATACGCAGTATTTT.

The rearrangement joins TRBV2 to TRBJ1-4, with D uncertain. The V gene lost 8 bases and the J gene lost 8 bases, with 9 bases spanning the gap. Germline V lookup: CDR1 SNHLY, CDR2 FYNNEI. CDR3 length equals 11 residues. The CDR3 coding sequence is TGTGCCAGCGCACAATCGGAAAAACTGTTTTTT. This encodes CASAQSEKLFF.

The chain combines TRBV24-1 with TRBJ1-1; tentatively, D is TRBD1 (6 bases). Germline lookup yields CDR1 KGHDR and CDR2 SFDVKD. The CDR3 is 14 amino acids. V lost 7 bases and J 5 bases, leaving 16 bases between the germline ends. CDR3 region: CATREGGPRTEAFF. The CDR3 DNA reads TGTGCCACCAGGGAGGGGGGGCCGCGGACTGAAGCTTTCTTT.

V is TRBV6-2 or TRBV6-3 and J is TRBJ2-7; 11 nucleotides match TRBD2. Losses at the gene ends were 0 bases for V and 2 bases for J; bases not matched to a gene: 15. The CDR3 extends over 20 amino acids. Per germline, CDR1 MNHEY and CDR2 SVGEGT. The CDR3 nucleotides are TGTGCCAGCAGTTACTCCTCCGGGACTAGCGGCCGTTTTTCCGCCTACGAGCAGTACTTC. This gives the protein CASSYSSGTSGRFSAYEQYF.

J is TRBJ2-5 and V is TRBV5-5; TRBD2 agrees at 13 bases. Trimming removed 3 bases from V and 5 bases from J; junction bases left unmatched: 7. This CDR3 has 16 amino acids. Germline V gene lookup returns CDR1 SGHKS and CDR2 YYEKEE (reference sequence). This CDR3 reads CASSSMTSGGWETQYF. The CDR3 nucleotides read TGTGCCAGCAGCTCAATGACTAGCGGGGGGTGGGAGACCCAGTACTTC.

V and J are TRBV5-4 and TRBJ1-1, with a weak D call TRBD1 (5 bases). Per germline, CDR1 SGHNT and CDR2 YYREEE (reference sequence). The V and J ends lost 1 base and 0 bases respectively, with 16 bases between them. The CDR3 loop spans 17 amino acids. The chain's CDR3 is CASSLRTTPFMNTEAFF. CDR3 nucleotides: TGTGCCAGCAGCTTGAGGACAACACCTTTCATGAACACTGAAGCTTTCTTT.

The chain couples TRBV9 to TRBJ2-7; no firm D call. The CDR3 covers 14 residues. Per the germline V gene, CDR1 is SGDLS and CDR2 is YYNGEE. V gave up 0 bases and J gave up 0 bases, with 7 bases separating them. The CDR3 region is CASSVGSSSYEQYF. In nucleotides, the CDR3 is TGTGCCAGCAGCGTAGGGTCTAGCTCCTACGAGCAGTACTTC. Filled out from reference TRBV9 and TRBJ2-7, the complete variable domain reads DSGVTQTPKHLITATGQRVTLRCSPRSGDLSVYWYQQSLDQGLQFLIQYYNGEERAKGNILERFSAQQFPDLHSELNLSSLELGDSALYFCASSVGSSSYEQYFGPGTRLTVT.